These T cell receptor beta chains were read from a single sample in a study of blood T cell repertoires in COVID-19. Data came from immunoSEQ multiplex PCR; TCRdb stores just in-frame clones and leaves some out. The data show more than 85,000 clones, around 73% seen once. The material sequenced was peripheral blood. These receptor sequences come from a man aged 55 to 69 with active or convalescent COVID-19. Each CDR3 is given with its conserved first and last residue. D genes are given only for firm matches. Size tells how often a clone was seen (once, few, many) or the class of an expanded clone, and some rows leave it out.

size: once
D: NA
V: TRBV5-1
J: TRBJ1-2
CDR3: CASSLAVRDSSGYTF

size: NA
D: TRBD1
V: TRBV6-4
J: TRBJ1-5
CDR3: CASSDPGQPPRTFGQPQHF

size: NA
D: TRBD2
V: TRBV4-1
J: TRBJ2-1
CDR3: CASSPEREIRYNEQFF

size: NA
D: TRBD2
V: TRBV28
J: TRBJ2-1
CDR3: CASSRPPGTSPGRSYNEQFF

size: NA
D: TRBD1
V: TRBV2
J: TRBJ2-3
CDR3: CASSRQGTADTQYF

size: NA
D: TRBD2
V: TRBV5-4
J: TRBJ2-1
CDR3: CASSSPGTRNNEQFF

size: NA
D: TRBD1
V: TRBV6-5
J: TRBJ2-1
CDR3: CASSPDRGNYNEQFF

size: NA
D: TRBD2
V: TRBV10-3
J: TRBJ2-1
CDR3: CAIRGSGGSYNEQFF

size: NA
D: NA
V: TRBV7-3
J: TRBJ1-6
CDR3: CASSLSGGASPLHF

size: NA
D: NA
V: TRBV6-1
J: TRBJ1-5
CDR3: CASSENQVGQPQHF

size: few
D: TRBD1
V: TRBV7-2
J: TRBJ1-1
CDR3: CASVGQPYTEAFF

size: NA
D: NA
V: TRBV5-1
J: TRBJ1-2
CDR3: CASSLGPDGYTF

size: NA
D: NA
V: TRBV2
J: TRBJ2-1
CDR3: CASGRDYNEQFF

size: NA
D: TRBD2
V: TRBV4-3
J: TRBJ2-5
CDR3: CASSQAGTTKETQYF

size: NA
D: TRBD1
V: TRBV19
J: TRBJ2-1
CDR3: CASSISWQGARNEQFF

size: few
D: TRBD2
V: TRBV4-1
J: TRBJ2-5
CDR3: CASSQGTSGRGETQYF

size: NA
D: TRBD1
V: TRBV4-1
J: TRBJ2-7
CDR3: CASSPLRGGEEQYF

size: NA
D: NA
V: TRBV27
J: TRBJ1-2
CDR3: CASSSNPPGLYGYTF

size: NA
D: NA
V: TRBV5-1
J: TRBJ1-1
CDR3: CASSLLGSGVSFF

size: NA
D: NA
V: TRBV7-9
J: TRBJ2-2
CDR3: CASSSTEVPGELFF

size: few
D: NA
V: TRBV6-5
J: TRBJ1-2
CDR3: CASSYIVADSSGYTF

size: NA
D: NA
V: TRBV29-1
J: TRBJ1-5
CDR3: CSAQEDSNQPQHF

size: NA
D: TRBD2
V: TRBV2
J: TRBJ2-3
CDR3: CASREGTSGSTDTQYF

size: many
D: TRBD2
V: TRBV6-2/TRBV6-3
J: TRBJ2-2
CDR3: CASSYTAGTTYGELFF

size: NA
D: TRBD1
V: TRBV12-3/TRBV12-4
J: TRBJ1-1
CDR3: CASSYRGREAFF

size: NA
D: TRBD1
V: TRBV13
J: TRBJ1-5
CDR3: CASSAGTAYGPQHF

size: NA
D: NA
V: TRBV3-1/TRBV3-2
J: TRBJ1-2
CDR3: CASSYQGRRNYGYTF

size: medium-sized
D: NA
V: TRBV29-1
J: TRBJ1-1
CDR3: CSVEVGGGNTEAFF

size: NA
D: TRBD1
V: TRBV5-6
J: TRBJ1-5
CDR3: CASSATRQGRDQPQHF

size: once
D: NA
V: TRBV6-5
J: TRBJ2-3
CDR3: CASSSQGSVTDTQYF

size: once
D: NA
V: TRBV12-3/TRBV12-4
J: TRBJ1-5
CDR3: CASSFDFNQPQHF